Shown below are 6 T cell receptor beta chains from a single sample sequenced in a study of cytomegalovirus exposure and HLA in healthy donors. The table came from immunoSEQ multiplex PCR; TCRdb's copy has only in-frame clones and leaves some out. The table includes 82,000 or so clones, roughly 93% detected once. Material for sequencing was PBMCs. These receptors originate from a man aged 18 to 35 in good health and CMV-seronegative.

CDR3 in amino acids: CASRPDRGTYEQYF. CDR3 in DNA: TGTGCCAGCAGACCAGACAGGGGTACCTACGAGCAGTACTTC. The J gene is TRBJ2-5, the V gene TRBV6-5; 8 bases are shared with TRBD1. The J call may be faulty, since TRBJ2-7 better matches the DNA end. Germline CDR1 is MNHEY and CDR2 is SVGAGI. This CDR3 is 14 amino acids long.

The chain combines TRBV6-6 with TRBJ2-5; TRBD1 might be the D (6 bases). There are 13 residues in the CDR3. Trimming stripped 5 bases from V and 2 bases from J, with 9 bases between. Germline CDR1 reads MNHNY; CDR2 reads SVGAGI (reference sequence). This CDR3 reads CASSNQGQETQYF. The CDR3 coding sequence is TGTGCCAGCAGTAACCAGGGGCAAGAGACCCAGTACTTC.

The V and J genes are TRBV5-1 and TRBJ1-1; 7 bases agree with TRBD1. V lost 3 bases to trimming and J lost 7 bases; unmatched junction nucleotides: 9. This CDR3 contains 14 residues. The germline V gene encodes CDR1 SGHRS and CDR2 YFSETQ. CDR3 bases: TGCGCCAGCAGCTCCAACGGACAGGCACGTGAAGCTTTCTTT. It specifies CASSSNGQAREAFF. The entire variable domain, with the rest obtained from reference TRBV5-1 and TRBJ1-1, is as follows: KAGVTQTPRYLIKTRGQQVTLSCSPISGHRSVSWYQQTPGQGLQFLFEYFSETQRNKGNFPGRFSGRQFSNSRSEMNVSTLELGDSALYLCASSSNGQAREAFFGQGTRLTVV.

The V call is TRBV4-1, the J call TRBJ1-6; TRBD1 is a possible D gene (6 bases). CDR1 and CDR2 (germline): MGHRA, YSYEKL. CDR3 length: 15 amino acids. The V and J ends lost 2 bases and 9 bases respectively, with 14 bases between them. In DNA form, the CDR3 reads TGCGCCAGCAGCCAAATTTTACAGGGAGCTTCACCCCTCCACTTT. Protein sequence: CASSQILQGASPLHF.

This chain uses TRBV5-1 with TRBJ2-3, with unresolved D. Germline V gene sequence: CDR1 SGHRS, CDR2 YFSETQ. CDR3 length: 16 residues. V was clipped by 1 base and J by 0 bases, with 12 bases between them. The CDR3 is CASSLSPGASTDTQYF. The CDR3 DNA follows: TGCGCCAGCAGCTTGTCTCCCGGTGCTAGCACAGATACGCAGTATTTT.

The rearrangement links TRBV19 to TRBJ1-1; 7 bases align to TRBD1. This CDR3 is built from 15 residues. Germline CDR1 LNHDA, CDR2 SQIVND (reference sequence). The V and J ends lost 5 bases and 4 bases, in that order; junction bases with no gene match: 10. CDR3 sequence reads: CASSEPRGASTEAFF. CDR3 bases: TGTGCCAGTAGTGAACCCAGGGGGGCCTCCACTGAAGCTTTCTTT. The full variable domain, with the rest looked up from reference TRBV19 and TRBJ1-1, is DGGITQSPKYLFRKEGQNVTLSCEQNLNHDAMYWYRQDPGQGLRLIYYSQIVNDFQKGDIAEGYSVSREKKESFPLTVTSAQKNPTAFYLCASSEPRGASTEAFFGQGTRLTVV.